This T cell receptor (beta chain) is from a study of T cell responses to AZD1222 COVID-19 vaccine. Points from the study as a whole: The sample set comprised mostly white British donors with more females, and clonal diversity was possibly underestimated. The peak T cell response came first, and repertoires were sampled only after it.

Concerning this clone: As yet, its antigen is unknown.

From germline, CDR1 is SNHLY and CDR2 FYNNEI. The CDR3 spans 15 residues. The V end was cut by 4 bases, the J end by 8 bases, with 18 bases between. Libraries were prepared by immunoSEQ multiplex PCR; TCRdb keeps only in-frame clonotypes and omits some of them. This repertoire shows more than 100,000 clones, 65% to 90% found once; its top ten account for approximately 7.5%. The clonotype was recovered from an adult in good health. Sequences were derived from peripheral blood, sampled on day 0 of AZD1222 vaccination. The V gene is TRBV2, the J gene TRBJ2-1, with a weak D call TRBD2 (7 bases). The CDR3 reads CASSVRGASLDEQFF. In DNA, the CDR3 is TGTGCCAGCAGTGTTCGGGGGGCTTCTTTGGATGAGCAGTTCTTC.